The clone carrying this T cell receptor (beta chain) was seen more than once but under ten times. The sample belongs to a study of beta chain features in type 1 diabetes. The isolated RNA, all of it, was reverse transcribed, so expressed TCRB transcripts were what got sequenced. Using immunoSEQ multiplex PCR, the repertoire was profiled, and TCRdb retains in-frame clones only, with some absent. Of under 400,000 clones in the sample, about 15% were seen once. Per germline, CDR1 SGHRS and CDR2 YFSETQ. The CDR3 extends over 15 amino acids. The ends lost 5 bases at V and 1 base at J; junction bases unmatched: 7.

This clonotype was obtained from a man aged 25-45 years in good health. The sample taken for sequencing was central memory CD4+ T cells from blood. This rearrangement joins TRBV5-1 to TRBJ2-7, with 9 bases that match TRBD1. The CDR3, as DNA: TGCGCCAGCAGTCCAACAGGGGGCACTTCCTACGAGCAGTACTTC. Encoded protein: CASSPTGGTSYEQYF.